This T cell receptor (beta chain) is drawn from a study of beta chain features in type 1 diabetes (dated by TCRdb to between 2017 and 2018). Notes on the research overall: No differences in mean age, gender distribution, total cell number or subset yield were found between patients and healthy donors. A total of roughly 99 million sorted cells were examined across all samples, and the number of cells per subset was strongly correlated with RNA yield. The study compared the TCRB repertoires of sorted circulating CD4+ T cell subsets in recently diagnosed type 1 diabetes patients with those in matched healthy donors. Regulatory and stem cell-like memory subsets were obtained from only 8 patients and roughly 8 healthy donors, while naive and central memory subsets were obtained from all 30 or so donors. On the study overall, not on this receptor specifically: PCR might favor shorter templates, but patient and control samples were amplified and corrected together, so any skew would affect both groups equally. Because cDNA was sequenced instead of genomic DNA, highly expressing activated cells could be over-represented, though the groups showed no difference in activation or CD3 levels. Because small numbers of individuals were included in the HLA sub-analyses, any influence of HLA type on TCRB rearrangement was left unresolved. At VDJ recombination sites, patients with type 1 diabetes made fewer insertions and deleted more nucleotides, a pattern implying thymic rearrangement abnormalities. Naive, central memory and regulatory TCRB repertoires appeared more similar among patients than among healthy donors. A moderate but significant shortening of TCRB CDR3 length was observed in type 1 diabetes patients in all four CD4+ subsets.

For this chain, trimming is 6 bases at the V end and 8 bases at the J end, and the number of junction bases without a gene match is 11. The germline V gene encodes CDR1 MDHEN and CDR2 SYDVKM. The CDR3 spans 15 residues, from the cysteine through the phenylalanine. The entry retains the CDR3 DNA only, 45 bases that are in frame from base 1. A word on this clone: Its binding antigen is unknown. One base away there is no much larger clone; base qualities are not given.

The High Capacity cDNA Reverse Transcription Kit was used to reverse transcribe all of the isolated RNA, meaning that expressed TCRB transcripts were what got sequenced. Deep immunoSEQ sequencing was applied to naive, central memory and regulatory T cell samples, giving an average of around 3.8 million total reads per sample. Sorted cells were lysed in RLT buffer and RNA was extracted with DNase-treated RNeasy Micro or Mini kits, depending on cell number. Each cell subset was processed on its own to prevent cross-contamination, while patient and healthy donor samples were processed together. The immunoSEQ multiplex PCR was used to amplify TCRB sequences from cDNA, generating 87-bp fragments that spanned the CDR3 region. The amplicons were sequenced using the Illumina HiSeq platform. The authors' pipeline ran thus. Synthetic template baselines were used to correct PCR bias computationally, reads within Hamming distance 2 were collapsed, and singletons that could not be merged were discarded. Reads were aligned against IMGT to assign V, D and J genes, CDR3 length and insertions or deletions at six rearrangement sites. Within each subset, clonotype counts were normalized to sorted cell number, and only after that were true diversity and Gini coefficients computed with the tcR R package. The overlap coefficient, calculated on TCRB nucleotide sequences, was used to measure repertoire sharing. Out-of-frame TCRB sequences from naive cells were analyzed as a proxy for the pre-selection repertoire. TCRdb stores this immuneACCESS table with in-frame sequences only. Part of the clones is absent; in the studies checked, under half of the shortfall reflects unresolved V genes, and no reason is known for the rest. The V and J calls and clone size come from that table; D and trimming were worked out from the DNA. A total of approximately 380,000 clones appear in this sample, more than 12% of them only once. Clones ranked in the top ten supply around 0.02% of the sample.

Each donor gave one peripheral blood draw, averaging around 0.11 L, which was collected into heparinised tubes. Using a panel that included CD45RO, CCR7, CD25, CD127, CD95 and CD27, naive, central memory, regulatory and stem cell-like memory CD4+ T cells were sorted on a BD FACSAria II. All sorted populations exceeded 95% purity. PBMCs were isolated immediately by Lymphoprep density gradient centrifugation and stained directly without culture. To minimize batch effects, samples were stained and sorted in pairs, one healthy donor with one patient per experiment. The sequence links TRBV28 to TRBJ1-2; 11 bases in the junction line up with TRBD1. The sequencing sample was made of naive CD4+ T cells from blood. The cell subset or site label on this specimen signifies: true naive CD4+ T cells. The receptor was isolated from a woman younger than 35 in good health. CDR3 loop: CASRSPGTGGNGYTF. The DNA reads TGTGCCAGCAGGTCTCCCGGGACAGGGGGTAACGGCTACACCTTC.